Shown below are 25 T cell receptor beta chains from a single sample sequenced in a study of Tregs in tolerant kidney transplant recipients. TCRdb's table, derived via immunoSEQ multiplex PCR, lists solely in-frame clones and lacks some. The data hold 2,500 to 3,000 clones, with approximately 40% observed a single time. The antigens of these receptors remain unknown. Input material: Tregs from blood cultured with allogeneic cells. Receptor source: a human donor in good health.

CDR3 coding DNA: TGTGCCAGCAGCTTGATAGATACCCGGGCTTTCTTT. Protein sequence: CASSLIDTRAFF. J is TRBJ1-1 and V is TRBV7-2, with D unresolved. Germline V gene sequence: CDR1 SGHTA, CDR2 FQGNSA. CDR3 length equals 12 residues. With 3 bases removed from V and 11 bases from J, the gap between germline ends came to 13 bases.

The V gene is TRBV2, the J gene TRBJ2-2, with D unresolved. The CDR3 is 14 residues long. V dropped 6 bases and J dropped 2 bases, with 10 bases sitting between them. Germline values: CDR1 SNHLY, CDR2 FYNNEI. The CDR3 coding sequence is TGTGCCAGCAGGGCAGGCGAAAACACCGGGGAGCTGTTTTTT. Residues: CASRAGENTGELFF.

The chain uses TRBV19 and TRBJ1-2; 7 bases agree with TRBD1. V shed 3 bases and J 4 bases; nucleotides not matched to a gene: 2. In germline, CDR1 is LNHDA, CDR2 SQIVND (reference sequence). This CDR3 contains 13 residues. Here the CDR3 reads CASSITGAYGYTF. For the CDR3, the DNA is TGTGCCAGTAGTATTACAGGGGCCTATGGCTACACCTTC.

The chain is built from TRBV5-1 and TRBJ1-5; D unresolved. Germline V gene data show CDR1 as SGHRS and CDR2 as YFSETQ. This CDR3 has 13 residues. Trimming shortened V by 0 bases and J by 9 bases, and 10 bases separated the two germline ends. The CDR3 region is CASSLEGGGPQHF. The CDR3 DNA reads TGCGCCAGCAGCTTGGAGGGCGGAGGGCCCCAGCATTTT. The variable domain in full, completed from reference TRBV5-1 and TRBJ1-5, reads KAGVTQTPRYLIKTRGQQVTLSCSPISGHRSVSWYQQTPGQGLQFLFEYFSETQRNKGNFPGRFSGRQFSNSRSEMNVSTLELGDSALYLCASSLEGGGPQHFGDGTRLSIL.

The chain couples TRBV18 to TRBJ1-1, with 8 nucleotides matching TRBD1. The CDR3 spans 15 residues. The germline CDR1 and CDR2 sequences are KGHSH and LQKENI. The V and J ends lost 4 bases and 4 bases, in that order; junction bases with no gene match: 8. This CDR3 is CASSLLQGGGTEAFF. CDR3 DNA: TGTGCCAGCTCACTATTACAGGGGGGCGGCACTGAAGCTTTCTTT.

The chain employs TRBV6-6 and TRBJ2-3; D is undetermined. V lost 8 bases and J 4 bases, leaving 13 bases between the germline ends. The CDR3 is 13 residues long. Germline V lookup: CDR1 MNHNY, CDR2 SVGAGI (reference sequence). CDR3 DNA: TGTGCCAGCGGGAAGGGTACCCCAGATACGCAGTATTTT. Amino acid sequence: CASGKGTPDTQYF.

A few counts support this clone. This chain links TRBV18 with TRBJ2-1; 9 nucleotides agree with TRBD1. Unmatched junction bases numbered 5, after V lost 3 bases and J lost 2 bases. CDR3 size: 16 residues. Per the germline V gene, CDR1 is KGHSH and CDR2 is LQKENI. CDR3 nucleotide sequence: TGTGCCAGCTCACCCTATACAGGGGGCGCCTACAATGAGCAGTTCTTC. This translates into CASSPYTGGAYNEQFF.

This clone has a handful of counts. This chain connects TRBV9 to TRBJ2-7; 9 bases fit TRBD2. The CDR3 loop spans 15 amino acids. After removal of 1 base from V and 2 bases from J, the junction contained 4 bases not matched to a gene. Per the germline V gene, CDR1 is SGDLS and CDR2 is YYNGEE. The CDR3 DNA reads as TGTGCCAGCAGCGTACATAGCGGGGGAACCTACGAGCAGTACTTC. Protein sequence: CASSVHSGGTYEQYF.

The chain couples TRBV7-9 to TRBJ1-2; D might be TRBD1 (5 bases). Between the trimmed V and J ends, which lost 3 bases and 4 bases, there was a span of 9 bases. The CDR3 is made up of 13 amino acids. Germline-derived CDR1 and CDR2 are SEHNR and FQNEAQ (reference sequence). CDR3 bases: TGTGCCAGCAGCTTGGACACCAGCTATGGCTACACCTTC. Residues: CASSLDTSYGYTF.

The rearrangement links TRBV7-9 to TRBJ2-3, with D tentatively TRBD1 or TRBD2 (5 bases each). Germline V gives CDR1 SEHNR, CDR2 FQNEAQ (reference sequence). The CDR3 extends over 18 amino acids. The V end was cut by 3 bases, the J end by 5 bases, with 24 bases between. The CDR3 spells CASSFAKIVRTGGDTQYF. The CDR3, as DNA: TGTGCCAGCAGCTTCGCTAAAATTGTCAGAACTGGGGGAGATACGCAGTATTTT.

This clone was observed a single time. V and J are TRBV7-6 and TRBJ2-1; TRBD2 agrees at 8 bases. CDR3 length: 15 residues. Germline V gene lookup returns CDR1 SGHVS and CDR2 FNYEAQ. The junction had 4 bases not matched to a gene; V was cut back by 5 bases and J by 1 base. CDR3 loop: CASSPQRGSYNEQFF. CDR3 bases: TGTGCCAGCAGCCCCCAGCGGGGGTCCTACAATGAGCAGTTCTTC.

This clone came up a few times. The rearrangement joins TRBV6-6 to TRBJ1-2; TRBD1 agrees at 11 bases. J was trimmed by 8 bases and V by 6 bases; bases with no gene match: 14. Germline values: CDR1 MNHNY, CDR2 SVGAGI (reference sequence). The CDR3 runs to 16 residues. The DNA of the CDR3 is TGTGCCAGCAGACCTCCGGGACAGGGGGAATCAGGAGGCTACACCTTC. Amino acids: CASRPPGQGESGGYTF.

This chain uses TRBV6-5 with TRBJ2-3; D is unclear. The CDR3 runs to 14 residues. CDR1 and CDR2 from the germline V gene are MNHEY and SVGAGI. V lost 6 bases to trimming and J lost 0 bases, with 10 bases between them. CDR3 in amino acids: CASRRDPSTDTQYF. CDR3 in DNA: TGTGCCAGCAGAAGGGATCCTAGCACAGATACGCAGTATTTT.

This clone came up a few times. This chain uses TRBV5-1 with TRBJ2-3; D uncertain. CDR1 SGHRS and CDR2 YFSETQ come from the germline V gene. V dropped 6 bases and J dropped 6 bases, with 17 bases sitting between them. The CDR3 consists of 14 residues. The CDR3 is CASTTERFVDTQYF. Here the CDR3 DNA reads TGCGCCAGCACCACCGAGAGGTTTGTGGATACGCAGTATTTT.

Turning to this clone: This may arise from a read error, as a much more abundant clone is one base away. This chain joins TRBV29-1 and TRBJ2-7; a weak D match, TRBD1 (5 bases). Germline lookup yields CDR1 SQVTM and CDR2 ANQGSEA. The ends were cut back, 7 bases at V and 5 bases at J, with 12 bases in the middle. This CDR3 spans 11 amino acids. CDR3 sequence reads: CSGSRAHEQYF. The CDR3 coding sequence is TGCAGCGGGTCCAGGGCCCACGAGCAGTACTTC.

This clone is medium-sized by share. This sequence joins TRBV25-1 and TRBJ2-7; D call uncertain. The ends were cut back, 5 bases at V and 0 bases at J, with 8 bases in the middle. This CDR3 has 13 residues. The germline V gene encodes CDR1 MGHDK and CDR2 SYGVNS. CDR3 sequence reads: CASSYGNSYEQYF. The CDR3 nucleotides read TGTGCCAGCAGTTACGGCAACTCCTACGAGCAGTACTTC.

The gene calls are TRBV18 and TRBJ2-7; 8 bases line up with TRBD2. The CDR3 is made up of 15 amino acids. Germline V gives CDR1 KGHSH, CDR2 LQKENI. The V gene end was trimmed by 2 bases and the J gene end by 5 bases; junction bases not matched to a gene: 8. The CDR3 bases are TGTGCCAGCTCACCAAAGCCGGGACTAGGTCACGAGCAGTACTTC. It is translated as CASSPKPGLGHEQYF.

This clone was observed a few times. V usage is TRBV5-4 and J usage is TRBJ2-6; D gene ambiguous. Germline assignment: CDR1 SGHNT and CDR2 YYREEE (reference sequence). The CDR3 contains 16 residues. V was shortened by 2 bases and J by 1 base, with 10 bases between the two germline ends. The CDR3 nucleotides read TGTGCCAGCAGCTTTACTTACACTTCTGGGGCCAACGTCCTGACTTTC. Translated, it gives CASSFTYTSGANVLTF.

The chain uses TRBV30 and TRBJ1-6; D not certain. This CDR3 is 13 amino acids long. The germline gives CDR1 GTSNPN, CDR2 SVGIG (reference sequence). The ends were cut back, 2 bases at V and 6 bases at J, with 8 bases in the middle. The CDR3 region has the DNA TGTGCCTGGAGTCTCGCGAGTAATTCACCCCTCCACTTT. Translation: CAWSLASNSPLHF. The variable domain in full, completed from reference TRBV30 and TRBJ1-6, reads SQTIHQWPATLVQPVGSPLSLECTVEGTSNPNLYWYRQAAGRGLQLLFYSVGIGQISSEVPQNLSASRPQDRQFILSSKKLLLSDSGFYLCAWSLASNSPLHFGNGTRLTVT.

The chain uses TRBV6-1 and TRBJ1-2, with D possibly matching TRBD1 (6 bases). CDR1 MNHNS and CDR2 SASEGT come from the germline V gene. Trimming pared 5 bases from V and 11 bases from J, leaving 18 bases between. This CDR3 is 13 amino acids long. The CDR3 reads CASSSTGIGRYTF. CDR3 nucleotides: TGTGCCAGCAGTTCGACAGGAATAGGAAGGTACACCTTC.

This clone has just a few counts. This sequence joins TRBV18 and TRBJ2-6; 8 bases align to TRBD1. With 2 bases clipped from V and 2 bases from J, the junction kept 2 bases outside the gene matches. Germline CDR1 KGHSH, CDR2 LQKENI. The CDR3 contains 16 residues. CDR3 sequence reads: CASSPTTGAGANVLTF. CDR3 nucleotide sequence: TGTGCCAGCTCACCAACGACAGGGGCTGGGGCCAACGTCCTGACTTTC.

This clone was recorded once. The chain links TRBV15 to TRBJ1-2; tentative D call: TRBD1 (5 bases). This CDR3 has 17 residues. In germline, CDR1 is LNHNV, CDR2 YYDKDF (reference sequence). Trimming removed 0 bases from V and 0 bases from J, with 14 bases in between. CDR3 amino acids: CATSRDLVGATNYGYTF. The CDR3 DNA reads TGTGCCACCAGCAGAGATCTAGTAGGGGCCACTAACTATGGCTACACCTTC.

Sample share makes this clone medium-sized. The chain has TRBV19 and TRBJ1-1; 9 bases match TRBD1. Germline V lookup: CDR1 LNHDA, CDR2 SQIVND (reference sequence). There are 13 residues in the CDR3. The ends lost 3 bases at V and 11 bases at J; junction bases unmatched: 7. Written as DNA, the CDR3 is TGTGCCAGTAGTATGTGGACAGGGGTGGAGGCTTTCTTT. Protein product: CASSMWTGVEAFF.

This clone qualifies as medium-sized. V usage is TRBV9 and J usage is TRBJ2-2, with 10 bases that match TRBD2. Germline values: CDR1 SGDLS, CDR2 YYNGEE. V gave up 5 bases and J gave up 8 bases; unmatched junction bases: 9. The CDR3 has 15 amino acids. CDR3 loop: CASRVTGTSEGELFF. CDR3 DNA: TGTGCCAGCAGGGTGACCGGGACTAGCGAAGGGGAGCTGTTTTTT.

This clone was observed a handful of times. DNA for the CDR3: TGTGCCAGCAGCTCCCGGGCCCGATCTTACGTCTATGGCTACACCTTC. Translating it yields CASSSRARSYVYGYTF. The chain carries TRBV7-8 and TRBJ1-2; no definite D call. CDR1 is SGHVS, CDR2 FQNEAQ, per germline. Trimming removed 4 bases from V and 4 bases from J, with 19 bases in between. This CDR3 region has 16 residues.